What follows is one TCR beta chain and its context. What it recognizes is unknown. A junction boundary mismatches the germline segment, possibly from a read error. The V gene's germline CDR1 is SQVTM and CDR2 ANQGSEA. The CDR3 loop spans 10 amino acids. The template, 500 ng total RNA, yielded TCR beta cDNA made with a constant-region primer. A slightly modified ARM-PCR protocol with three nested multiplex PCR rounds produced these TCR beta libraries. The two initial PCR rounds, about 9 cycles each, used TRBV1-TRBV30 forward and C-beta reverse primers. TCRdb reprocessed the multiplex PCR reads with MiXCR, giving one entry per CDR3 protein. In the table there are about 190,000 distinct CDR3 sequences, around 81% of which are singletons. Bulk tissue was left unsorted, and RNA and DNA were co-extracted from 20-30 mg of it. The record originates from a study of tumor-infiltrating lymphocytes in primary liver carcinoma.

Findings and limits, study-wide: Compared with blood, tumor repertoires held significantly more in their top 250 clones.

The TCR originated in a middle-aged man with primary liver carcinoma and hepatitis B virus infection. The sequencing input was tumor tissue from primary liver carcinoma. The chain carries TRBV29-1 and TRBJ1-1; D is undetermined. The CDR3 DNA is TGCAGTATATTTGACACTGAAGCTTTATTT. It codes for CSIFDTEALF.